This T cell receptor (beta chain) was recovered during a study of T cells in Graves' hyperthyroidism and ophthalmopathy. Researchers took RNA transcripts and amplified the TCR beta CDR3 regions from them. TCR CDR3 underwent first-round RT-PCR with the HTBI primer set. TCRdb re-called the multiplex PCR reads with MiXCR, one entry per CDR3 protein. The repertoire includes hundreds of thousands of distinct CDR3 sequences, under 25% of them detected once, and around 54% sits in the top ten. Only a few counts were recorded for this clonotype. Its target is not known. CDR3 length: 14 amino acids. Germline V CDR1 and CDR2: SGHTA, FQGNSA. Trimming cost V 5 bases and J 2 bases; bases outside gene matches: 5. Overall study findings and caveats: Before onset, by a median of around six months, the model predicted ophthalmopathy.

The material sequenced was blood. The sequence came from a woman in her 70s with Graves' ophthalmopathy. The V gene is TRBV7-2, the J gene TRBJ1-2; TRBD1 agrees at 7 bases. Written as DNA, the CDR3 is TGTGCCAGCAGCCCACGGACAGGAAACTATGGCTACACCTTC. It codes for CASSPRTGNYGYTF.